The clone carrying this TCR beta chain has a handful of counts. The target antigen is unknown. Of the isolated RNA, all was reverse transcribed, and so the sequenced material was expressed TCRB transcripts. Here immunoSEQ multiplex PCR was the method, and the copy in TCRdb shows in-frame clones only, minus some. The sample holds around 500,000 clones, more than 9.5% seen once. These data originate in a study of beta chain features in type 1 diabetes. General study points: Overrepresentation of cells with high TCR expression could result from cDNA sequencing. In type 1 diabetes patients, VDJ junctions had fewer insertions; deletions at these junctions were more frequent.

Sorted CD4+ subsets: naive, central memory, regulatory, stem cell-like memory (CD45RO/CCR7/CD25/CD127/CD95/CD27 panel). Purities in excess of 95% were seen in all sorted populations. V was clipped by 4 bases and J by 4 bases, with 13 bases between them. CDR3 length: 14 amino acids. Germline CDR1 is SEHNR and CDR2 is FQNEAQ (reference sequence). Sequencing used naive CD4+ T cells from blood. V gene TRBV7-9 combines with J gene TRBJ1-2, with a possible D match to TRBD1 (6 bases). The receptor's source is a woman younger than 35 in good health. The CDR3 DNA reads as TGTGCCAGCAGCTCTACGACGGACAGCTATGGCTACACCTTC. This sequence encodes CASSSTTDSYGYTF.